Below, 28 T cell receptor beta chains from the same sample are listed, as sequenced in a study of blood T cell repertoires in COVID-19. Only in-frame clones appear in the TCRdb table, and some are missing; sequencing was by immunoSEQ multiplex PCR. Here the sample spans a few hundred thousand clones, 80% to 85% being singletons. Sequenced sample: PBMCs or T cells enriched from blood (not recorded which). The receptors derive from a man in his fifties or sixties who had recovered from COVID-19.

Only a few counts were recorded for this clone. The chain employs TRBV28 and TRBJ1-5, with D hard to call. Trimming pared 6 bases from V and 0 bases from J, leaving 12 bases between. The CDR3 contains 15 residues. Germline-derived CDR1 and CDR2 are MDHEN and SYDVKM. CDR3 sequence: CASRSRQHSNQPQHF. CDR3 coding DNA: TGTGCCAGCAGGTCCAGGCAACATAGCAATCAGCCCCAGCATTTT.

The J gene is TRBJ2-7, the V gene TRBV10-3; 10 bases are a match to TRBD2. Germline V lookup: CDR1 ENHRY, CDR2 SYGVKD. The CDR3 spans 15 residues. V trimming: 2 bases; J trimming: 9 bases; junction bases outside the gene matches: 10. The CDR3 coding sequence is TGTGCCATCAGTGAGAGCGGGAGGGGTTTAGGGCCGCAGTACTTC. Its protein product is CAISESGRGLGPQYF.

V gene TRBV3-1 (or the pseudogene TRBV3-2) combines with J gene TRBJ2-7, with a possible D match to TRBD2 (5 bases). The length of the CDR3 is 15 residues. V lost 1 base, J lost 4 bases, and 14 bases lay in between. Germline V lookup: CDR1 LGHDT, CDR2 YNNKEL (reference sequence). In DNA form, the CDR3 reads TGTGCCAGCAGCCAAGGAGGGAACAGTCTGTACGAGCAGTACTTC. This encodes CASSQGGNSLYEQYF.

This clone came up a few times. The chain recombines TRBV25-1 with TRBJ2-3; a weak D match, TRBD2 (5 bases). Trimming removed 3 bases at V and 1 base at J, with 11 bases between. Germline V gene data show CDR1 as MGHDK and CDR2 as SYGVNS. The CDR3 length is 15 residues. The CDR3: CASSESRAGTDTQYF. The CDR3 region has the DNA TGTGCCAGCAGTGAGTCGAGGGCCGGCACAGATACGCAGTATTTT.

The CDR3 DNA reads TGTGCCAGCAGCCAAGGACTAGCGGGAGCGAACGAGCAGTACTTC. As protein: CASSQGLAGANEQYF. The rearrangement joins TRBV4-2 to TRBJ2-7; TRBD2 aligns across 12 bases. CDR1 and CDR2 (germline): LGHNA, YNFKEQ. This CDR3 spans 15 amino acids. The V gene end was trimmed by 1 base and the J gene end by 5 bases; junction bases not matched to a gene: 3.

J is TRBJ1-2 and V is TRBV7-9; 12 bases line up with TRBD1. The CDR3 spans 16 residues. V was clipped by 5 bases and J by 4 bases; unmatched bases: 8. Germline-derived CDR1 and CDR2 are SEHNR and FQNEAQ (reference sequence). CDR3 sequence reads: CASSASGTGGGYGYTF. The CDR3 DNA reads TGTGCCAGCAGCGCCTCCGGGACAGGGGGCGGCTATGGCTACACCTTC. The full variable domain, rest sourced from reference TRBV7-9 and TRBJ1-2, is DTGVSQNPRHKITKRGQNVTFRCDPISEHNRLYWYRQTLGQGPEFLTYFQNEAQLEKSRLLSDRFSAERPKGSFSTLEIQRTEQGDSAMYLCASSASGTGGGYGYTFGSGTRLTVV.

The chain couples TRBV5-6 to TRBJ1-6; D is possibly TRBD1 (6 bases). CDR1 is SGHDT, CDR2 YYEEEE, per germline. The V gene lost 3 bases and the J gene lost 4 bases, with 11 bases spanning the gap. This CDR3 is built from 15 residues. The CDR3 sequence is CASSSGALYNSPLHF. Here the CDR3 DNA reads TGTGCCAGCAGCTCAGGGGCTTTGTATAATTCACCCCTCCACTTT.

This chain joins TRBV4-1 and TRBJ1-6; 9 nucleotides agree with TRBD1. The CDR3 loop spans 15 amino acids. V lost 0 bases, J lost 7 bases, and 1 base stayed unmatched. Germline-derived CDR1 and CDR2 are MGHRA and YSYEKL. CDR3 sequence reads: CASSQEDRGNSPLHF. In nucleotides, the CDR3 is TGCGCCAGCAGCCAAGAGGACAGGGGAAATTCACCCCTCCACTTT.

This rearrangement joins TRBV10-3 to TRBJ1-1, with 8 nucleotides matching TRBD1. Germline V gene sequence: CDR1 ENHRY, CDR2 SYGVKD. The CDR3 is made up of 13 amino acids. Trimming took 6 bases from V and 3 from J; bases not matched to a gene: 3. The CDR3: CAISPDRDTEAFF. The CDR3 DNA follows: TGTGCCATCAGCCCGGACAGGGACACTGAAGCTTTCTTT.

The CDR3 protein is CASSPPGTGVGNEQFF. DNA of the CDR3: TGTGCCAGCAGTCCCCCCGGGACAGGGGTGGGCAATGAGCAGTTCTTC. This chain connects TRBV28 to TRBJ2-1; 10 bases map to TRBD1. CDR1 is MDHEN and CDR2 is SYDVKM in the germline V gene. V lost 5 bases to trimming and J lost 6 bases; unmatched junction nucleotides: 10. CDR3 size: 16 residues.

This clone came up once. The chain uses TRBV19 and TRBJ1-5, with 12 bases aligning to TRBD1. This CDR3 has 18 amino acids. V trimming: 5 bases; J trimming: 3 bases; junction bases outside the gene matches: 11. Looked up from germline, CDR1 is LNHDA and CDR2 is SQIVND (reference sequence). CDR3 in DNA: TGTGCCAGTAGTTCCCGGGACAGGGGGCGCGTGGCCAATCAGCCCCAGCATTTT. This encodes CASSSRDRGRVANQPQHF.

This clone was seen a handful of times. V usage is TRBV11-2 and J usage is TRBJ1-6; no firm D call. The CDR3 covers 12 residues. V lost 2 bases and J lost 9, with 5 bases in between. Germline CDR1 SGHAT, CDR2 FQNNGV. In DNA form, the CDR3 reads TGTGCCAGCAGCTTACCTATTTCACCCCTCCACTTT. Its protein is CASSLPISPLHF.

This chain joins TRBV5-1 and TRBJ2-7; 12 bases map to TRBD1. Germline V gene data show CDR1 as SGHRS and CDR2 as YFSETQ. V trimming: 5 bases; J trimming: 7 bases; junction bases outside the gene matches: 7. The CDR3 loop spans 14 amino acids. The CDR3 here is CASRTGTGGVEQYF. DNA of the CDR3: TGCGCCAGCAGGACCGGGACAGGGGGCGTTGAGCAGTACTTC.

This clone was picked up one time. This rearrangement joins TRBV7-2 to TRBJ2-7; no firm D call. V was shortened by 1 base and J by 3 bases, with 7 bases between the two germline ends. CDR1 and CDR2 from the germline V gene are SGHTA and FQGNSA. The CDR3 extends over 13 amino acids. The CDR3 DNA is TGTGCCAGCAGCTTAGAGCGCGTCTACGAGCAGTACTTC. This codes for CASSLERVYEQYF.

The chain has TRBV7-2 and TRBJ2-5, with D perhaps matching TRBD2 (6 bases). The CDR3 has 16 amino acids. V lost 5 bases, J lost 4 bases, and 20 bases lay in between. Germline CDR1 and CDR2: SGHTA and FQGNSA. Here the CDR3 reads CASSPRGSGRGETQYF. The CDR3 nucleotides are TGTGCCAGCAGCCCCCGGGGTAGCGGACGCGGAGAGACCCAGTACTTC.

The chain uses TRBV7-9 and TRBJ1-1, with D perhaps TRBD1 (5 bases). The CDR3 has 14 amino acids. The germline V gene has CDR1 SEHNR and CDR2 FQNEAQ (reference sequence). V was pared by 8 bases and J by 0 bases, with 13 bases between. The CDR3 bases are TGTGCCAGCGGTTCCGGGACTTTGAACACTGAAGCTTTCTTT. Its protein is CASGSGTLNTEAFF.

The V call is TRBV3-1 (or the pseudogene TRBV3-2), the J call TRBJ1-5; D not certain. Germline V CDR1 and CDR2: LGHDT, YNNKEL (reference sequence). The CDR3 runs 14 residues. Trimming cost V 4 bases and J 0 bases, with 7 bases left between them. The CDR3 DNA sequence: TGTGCCAGCAGCCCTATGTTTAGCAATCAGCCCCAGCATTTT. This codes for CASSPMFSNQPQHF.

The CDR3 sequence is CASSPRGGYEQYF. The DNA for the CDR3 is TGTGCCAGCAGCCCCAGGGGCGGATACGAGCAGTACTTC. The chain recombines TRBV3-1 (or the pseudogene TRBV3-2) with TRBJ2-7; D perhaps matches TRBD1 (6 bases). The CDR3 runs 13 residues. Trimming left V 4 bases short and J 4 bases short, with 11 bases between. In germline, CDR1 is LGHDT, CDR2 YNNKEL (reference sequence).

The genes are TRBV7-2 and TRBJ2-7; possibly TRBD1 for D (5 bases). The V and J ends lost 4 bases and 4 bases respectively, with 14 bases between them. The CDR3 is made up of 14 amino acids. From germline, CDR1 is SGHTA and CDR2 FQGNSA. This CDR3 reads CASSSSGFWYEQYF. The CDR3 DNA follows: TGTGCCAGCAGCTCTTCAGGGTTTTGGTACGAGCAGTACTTC.

The chain employs TRBV4-2 and TRBJ1-6; 7 nucleotides line up with TRBD1. There are 15 residues in the CDR3. In germline, CDR1 is LGHNA, CDR2 YNFKEQ. With V trimmed by 2 bases and J by 5 bases, 3 bases remained unmatched. As DNA, the CDR3 is TGTGCCAGCAGCCAACCGGGACAGAATAATTCACCCCTCCACTTT. Encoded protein: CASSQPGQNNSPLHF.

This sequence joins TRBV28 and TRBJ2-3, with TRBD1 identical over 9 bases. CDR3 size: 16 residues. The junction had 9 bases not matched to a gene; V was cut back by 4 bases and J by 4 bases. CDR1 is MDHEN and CDR2 is SYDVKM in the germline V gene. In nucleotides, the CDR3 is TGTGCCAGCAGTTCCGTTGGGACAGGGAATCCAGATACGCAGTATTTT. This gives the protein CASSSVGTGNPDTQYF.

This chain joins TRBV11-3 and TRBJ1-4, with D maybe TRBD1 (6 bases). The germline V gene has CDR1 SGHNT and CDR2 YENEEA. This CDR3 contains 15 residues. The V end lost 1 base, the J end lost 8 bases, and 14 bases lay between the germline ends. The CDR3, as DNA: TGTGCCAGCAGCTTAGCTCTGGCAGGGGACGAAAAACTGTTTTTT. Amino acid sequence: CASSLALAGDEKLFF.

Written as DNA, the CDR3 is TGTGCCACCCAAAGGGGGATCAATCAGCCCCAGCATTTT. Translated, it gives CATQRGINQPQHF. The chain couples TRBV7-3 to TRBJ1-5; D possibly corresponds to TRBD1 (6 bases). The CDR3 contains 13 residues. Germline V gives CDR1 SGHTA, CDR2 FQGTGA. The germline V and J ends were trimmed by 10 bases and 3 bases, with 13 bases remaining between them. Drawing the rest from reference TRBV7-3 and TRBJ1-5, the complete variable domain is GAGVSQTPSNKVTEKGKYVELRCDPISGHTALYWYRQSLGQGPEFLIYFQGTGAADDSGLPNDRFFAVRPEGSVSTLKIQRTERGDSAVYLCATQRGINQPQHFGDGTRLSIL.

This clone came up once. The CDR3 bases are TGTGCCACCAGCAGAGCGGTAGGCGGGGACTACGAGCAGTACTTC. Translating it yields CATSRAVGGDYEQYF. The rearrangement joins TRBV15 to TRBJ2-7, with D tentatively TRBD2 (6 bases). CDR3 length: 15 amino acids. V shed 1 base and J shed 3 bases, with 13 bases lying between them. Germline CDR1 LNHNV, CDR2 YYDKDF (reference sequence).

The chain employs TRBV6-6 and TRBJ2-7; D unresolved. V dropped 8 bases and J dropped 3 bases, with 11 bases sitting between them. The germline CDR1 and CDR2 sequences are MNHNY and SVGAGI (reference sequence). This CDR3 is built from 12 residues. The CDR3 loop is CASWAQSYEQYF. The CDR3 DNA reads TGTGCCAGCTGGGCCCAGAGCTACGAGCAGTACTTC.

For this clone: The identical CDR3 is also encoded by other nucleotide sequences in the sample. The V call is TRBV5-1, the J call TRBJ1-4; 8 nucleotides align to TRBD1. The CDR3 covers 15 residues. The V gene end was trimmed by 2 bases and the J gene end by 2 bases; junction bases not matched to a gene: 2. Germline V CDR1 and CDR2: SGHRS, YFSETQ. In DNA, the CDR3 is TGCGCCAGCAGCTTCCAGGGGGCGACTAATGAAAAACTGTTTTTT. It encodes CASSFQGATNEKLFF.

This clone appeared a few times. This chain connects TRBV28 to TRBJ2-7, with a weak D call TRBD2 (5 bases). The germline V and J ends were trimmed by 6 bases and 2 bases, with 14 bases remaining between them. Germline values: CDR1 MDHEN, CDR2 SYDVKM. This CDR3 is built from 14 residues. The CDR3 here is CASRTNGITYEQYF. The CDR3 nucleotides are TGTGCCAGCAGGACCAACGGGATCACCTACGAGCAGTACTTC.

The chain is built from TRBV2 and TRBJ1-1; 7 nucleotides match TRBD1. Looked up from germline, CDR1 is SNHLY and CDR2 is FYNNEI. CDR3 length equals 15 residues. Trimming cost V 7 bases and J 4 bases; bases outside gene matches: 12. The CDR3 loop is CASTSDRTWGTEAFF. The CDR3 nucleotides read TGTGCCAGCACCTCGGACAGGACGTGGGGCACTGAAGCTTTCTTT.